The 3 T cell receptor beta chains below were found in one sample sequenced in a study of tumor-infiltrating lymphocytes in oesophageal squamous cell carcinoma. MiXCR, applied by TCRdb to the PCR reads, yields one record per CDR3 protein. Among around 13,000 distinct CDR3 sequences listed, approximately 52% were seen once. Sequencing was carried out using esophageal tumor tissue. These receptors all come from a female donor with esophageal squamous cell carcinoma.

The J gene is TRBJ1-1, the V gene TRBV4-3; 7 nucleotides match TRBD1. The germline CDR1 and CDR2 sequences are LGHNA and YSLEER. Germline trimming cut 5 bases from V and 3 bases from J; bases unmatched to any gene: 9. The CDR3 spans 15 residues. The DNA of the CDR3 is TGCGCCAGCAGCTCATCGACAGGGCGGGACACTGAAGCTTTCTTT. Translating gives CASSSSTGRDTEAFF.

As for this clonotype: A read error may explain this, as a much larger clone is one base away. The CDR3 does not close with the conserved phenylalanine or tryptophan, likely indicating a read error. CDR3 residues: CASSKTSGRADNEQYI. The CDR3 bases are TGTGCCAGTAGTAAAACTAGCGGGAGGGCGGACAATGAGCAGTACATC. This sequence joins TRBV19 and TRBJ2-1; 13 positions match TRBD2. The DNA end is a closer match to TRBJ2-7, so the J assignment may be wrong. Germline CDR1 LNHDA, CDR2 SQIVND (reference sequence). The CDR3 totals 16 residues.

CDR3 sequence: CASSATNYEQYF. In DNA, the CDR3 is TGTGCCAGCAGTGCCACCAACTACGAGCAGTACTTC. The chain combines TRBV2 with TRBJ2-4; D unresolved. The J call may not be correct, given that the DNA end is closer to TRBJ2-7. The CDR3 is 12 residues long. CDR1 SNHLY and CDR2 FYNNEI come from the germline V gene.